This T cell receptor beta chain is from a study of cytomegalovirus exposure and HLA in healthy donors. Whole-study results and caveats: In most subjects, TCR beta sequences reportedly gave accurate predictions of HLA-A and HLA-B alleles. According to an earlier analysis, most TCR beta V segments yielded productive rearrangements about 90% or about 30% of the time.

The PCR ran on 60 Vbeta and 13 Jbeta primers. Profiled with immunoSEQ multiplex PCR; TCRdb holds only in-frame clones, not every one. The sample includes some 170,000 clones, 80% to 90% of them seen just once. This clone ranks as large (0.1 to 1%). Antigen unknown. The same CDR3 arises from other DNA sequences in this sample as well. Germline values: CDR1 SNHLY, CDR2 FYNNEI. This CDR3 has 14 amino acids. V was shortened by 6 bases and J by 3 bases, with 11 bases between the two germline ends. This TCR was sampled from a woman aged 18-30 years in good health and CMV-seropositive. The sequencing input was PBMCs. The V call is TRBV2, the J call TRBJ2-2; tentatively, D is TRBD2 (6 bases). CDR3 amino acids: CASSTSLYTGELFF. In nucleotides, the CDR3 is TGTGCCAGCAGCACTAGCCTATACACCGGGGAGCTGTTTTTT.